Each of the 22 T cell receptor beta chains below was sequenced from the same sample in a study of human T cells and chemical hapten exposure. The sample's time point: healthy volunteer bleed at 6 weeks. Total RNA extraction was carried out from unfractionated whole blood. TCRdb reprocessed the RACE reads via MiXCR and lists one record per CDR3 protein. The sample records roughly 71,000 distinct CDR3 sequences, approximately 6.5% being singletons. The sample comprised whole blood. The receptors stem from a female donor in good health. Some clones in this sample may be carry-over from other donors' samples.

Only a few counts were recorded for this clonotype. The chain combines TRBV28 with TRBJ2-3; 11 bases map to TRBD2. V shed 5 bases, J shed 6 bases, and the junction held 7 bases outside the gene matches. Germline values: CDR1 MDHEN, CDR2 SYDVKM. This CDR3 is built from 15 residues. The CDR3 coding sequence is TGTGCCAGCAGTGAACTAGCGGGAGTAATCGATACGCAGTATTTT. Its translation is CASSELAGVIDTQYF. Full variable domain (rest looked up from reference TRBV28 and TRBJ2-3): DVKVTQSSRYLVKRTGEKVFLECVQDMDHENMFWYRQDPGLGLRLIYFSYDVKMKEKGDIPEGYSVSREKKERFSLILESASTNQTSMYLCASSELAGVIDTQYFGPGTRLTVL.

DNA for the CDR3: TGCGCCAGCAGCTTGGAGCAGGGGTTGAACACTGAAGCTTTCTTT. Translation gives CASSLEQGLNTEAFF. The V and J genes are TRBV5-1 and TRBJ1-1; D perhaps matches TRBD1 (6 bases). The germline V gene encodes CDR1 SGHRS and CDR2 YFSETQ. CDR3 length: 15 amino acids. The V gene lost 0 bases and the J gene lost 0 bases, with 9 bases spanning the gap.

This clonotype occurred many times. This chain joins TRBV10-2 and TRBJ2-3; D unclear. Germline lookup yields CDR1 WSHSY and CDR2 SAAADI. V was shortened by 8 bases and J by 5 bases, with 14 bases between the two germline ends. The CDR3 runs 13 residues. This CDR3 reads CASEVRRGDTQYF. The CDR3 region has the DNA TGCGCCAGCGAAGTACGGCGCGGAGATACGCAGTATTTT.

Many counts were recorded for this clonotype. In DNA form, the CDR3 reads TGTGCCAGCAGTTTTTTTTATTACCCTCACACAGATACGCAGTATTTT. Amino acid sequence: CASSFFYYPHTDTQYF. This chain joins TRBV27 and TRBJ2-3; D unclear. V lost 3 bases and J 2 bases, leaving 15 bases between the germline ends. This CDR3 is 16 amino acids long. Germline-derived CDR1 and CDR2 are MNHEY and SMNVEV (reference sequence).

The chain links TRBV20-1 to TRBJ2-1, with 7 bases lining up with TRBD2. The CDR3 length is 14 residues. The J segment lost 3 bases and the V segment lost 5 bases, leaving 7 bases of the junction unmatched. Germline V gene data show CDR1 as DFQATT and CDR2 as SNEGSKA (reference sequence). As DNA, the CDR3 is TGCAGTGCTTCGCGGGAGAGGGGCTACAATGAGCAGTTCTTC. It codes for CSASRERGYNEQFF.

This clonotype was found many times. This chain joins TRBV29-1 and TRBJ1-1; the D gene is possibly TRBD1 (5 bases). Germline V gene lookup returns CDR1 SQVTM and CDR2 ANQGSEA. V was pared by 4 bases and J by 1 base, with 10 bases between. The CDR3 runs to 13 residues. The DNA for the CDR3 is TGCAGCGTTGGGTCCCAGGGGAACACTGAAGCTTTCTTT. It codes for CSVGSQGNTEAFF.

This clonotype was seen repeatedly, ten times or more. The chain recombines TRBV5-1 with TRBJ2-7; tentatively, D is TRBD1 (5 bases). This CDR3 is 15 amino acids long. Germline CDR1 SGHRS, CDR2 YFSETQ. V lost 3 bases to trimming and J lost 4 bases, with 17 bases between them. The CDR3: CASSSLQGLDYEQYF. CDR3 bases: TGCGCCAGCAGCTCCCTCCAGGGTTTAGATTACGAGCAGTACTTC.

The chain has TRBV5-1 and TRBJ2-3; perhaps TRBD2 as D (6 bases). Germline-derived CDR1 and CDR2 are SGHRS and YFSETQ. The CDR3 totals 16 residues. Trimming removed 5 bases from V and 2 bases from J, with 18 bases in between. CDR3 in DNA: TGCGCCAGCAGACTTGGGACTTACCAAGACACAGATACGCAGTATTTT. Encoded protein: CASRLGTYQDTDTQYF.

This clonotype appeared many times. This chain uses TRBV6-5 with TRBJ2-1; D possibly corresponds to TRBD2 (6 bases). The length of the CDR3 is 14 residues. Germline CDR1 MNHEY, CDR2 SVGAGI. V dropped 2 bases and J dropped 9 bases, with 14 bases sitting between them. This CDR3 is CASSYRGSSSEQFF. In DNA, the CDR3 is TGTGCCAGCAGTTACCGGGGGAGCAGTAGTGAGCAGTTCTTC.

As DNA, the CDR3 is TGTGCCAGCAGCCCCGTTAGCACAGATACGCAGTATTTT. Translating it yields CASSPVSTDTQYF. The chain employs TRBV7-2 and TRBJ2-3; D is uncertain. CDR1 and CDR2 (germline): SGHTA, FQGNSA. The CDR3 sequence is 13 residues long. Trimming took off 5 bases at V and 0 bases at J, with 6 bases between the two ends.

This clonotype was counted a few times. The V call is TRBV15, the J call TRBJ1-1; TRBD1 agrees at 9 bases. Per germline, CDR1 LNHNV and CDR2 YYDKDF (reference sequence). This CDR3 region has 17 residues. V lost 0 bases to trimming and J lost 7 bases; unmatched junction nucleotides: 12. The CDR3 region has the DNA TGTGCCACCAGCAGAGATTTGGGCAGTCCGGGACAGGGTGAAGCTTTCTTT. This sequence encodes CATSRDLGSPGQGEAFF. The full variable domain, in which reference TRBV15 and TRBJ1-1 provide the parts outside the CDR3, is DAMVIQNPRYQVTQFGKPVTLSCSQTLNHNVMYWYQQKSSQAPKLLFHYYDKDFNNEADTPDNFQSRRPNTSFCFLDIRSPGLGDTAMYLCATSRDLGSPGQGEAFFGQGTRLTVV.

This clonotype was detected ten times or more. The genes are TRBV7-9 and TRBJ1-1; D may be TRBD1 (5 bases). CDR3 length: 12 residues. The germline V gene encodes CDR1 SEHNR and CDR2 FQNEAQ (reference sequence). The ends were cut back, 6 bases at V and 5 bases at J, with 10 bases in the middle. DNA of the CDR3: TGTGCCAGCAGTGACAGTTGGACTGAAGCTTTCTTT. Translation: CASSDSWTEAFF.

The chain uses TRBV5-5 and TRBJ1-1; perhaps TRBD1 as D (6 bases). The CDR3 totals 15 residues. Deletions cut 0 bases from V and 3 bases from J, with 12 bases between. In germline, CDR1 is SGHKS, CDR2 YYEKEE (reference sequence). CDR3 loop: CASSLAGGAHTEAFF. The CDR3 DNA follows: TGTGCCAGCAGCTTGGCGGGGGGCGCACACACTGAAGCTTTCTTT.

This clonotype was observed many times. The rearrangement links TRBV6-1 to TRBJ2-3; tentative D call: TRBD1 (6 bases). The CDR3 is made up of 13 amino acids. Germline CDR1 reads MNHNS; CDR2 reads SASEGT. V was trimmed by 8 bases and J by 2 bases, leaving 11 bases between them. DNA of the CDR3: TGTGCCAGCTTAAGGACAGCCACAGATACGCAGTATTTT. Its translation is CASLRTATDTQYF.

There are many counts of this clonotype. This chain uses TRBV3-1 with TRBJ1-2; D remains ambiguous. Trimming removed 0 bases at V and 6 bases at J, with 11 bases between. The CDR3 totals 14 residues. CDR1 is LGHDT and CDR2 is YNNKEL in the germline V gene (reference sequence). The CDR3 protein is CASSQDSWGDGYTF. For the CDR3, the DNA is TGTGCCAGCAGCCAAGATTCGTGGGGAGATGGCTACACCTTC.

Only a few counts were recorded for this clonotype. This chain joins TRBV29-1 and TRBJ2-3; D may match TRBD1 or TRBD2 (5 bases each). Germline CDR1 is SQVTM and CDR2 is ANQGSEA. Trimming cost V 4 bases and J 1 base, with 15 bases left between them. The CDR3 contains 15 residues. The CDR3 DNA reads as TGCAGCGTTGTTAAAGGTTGGGGACGCACAGATACGCAGTATTTT. It yields the protein CSVVKGWGRTDTQYF.

This clonotype has ten or more counts. A single base separates this from a much larger clone, so it may be a read error. This sequence joins TRBV25-1 and TRBJ2-3, with no clear D. The CDR3 runs 13 residues. The V and J ends lost 1 base and 0 bases respectively, with 2 bases between them. Germline V gene lookup returns CDR1 MGHDK and CDR2 SYGVNS. Here the CDR3 reads CASSESSTDTQYF. As DNA, the CDR3 is TGTGCCAGCAGTGAATCTAGCACAGATACGCAGTATTTT.

The V call is TRBV4-3, the J call TRBJ2-7, with D hard to call. Trimming pared 1 base from V and 4 bases from J, leaving 11 bases between. CDR3 length: 14 residues. Germline CDR1 and CDR2: LGHNA and YSLEER. The CDR3 DNA is TGCGCCAGCAGCCAAGTGGCGATCGGGTACGAGCAGTACTTC. As protein: CASSQVAIGYEQYF.

This clonotype was seen at least ten times. V is TRBV7-3 and J is TRBJ2-5; D is unresolved. This CDR3 has 14 residues. V lost 1 base and J 6 bases, leaving 12 bases between the germline ends. Germline CDR1 is SGHTA and CDR2 is FQGTGA. The CDR3: CASSLSPGVQTQYF. DNA for the CDR3: TGTGCCAGCAGCTTAAGCCCTGGGGTACAGACCCAGTACTTC.

This clonotype came up many times. The chain uses TRBV20-1 and TRBJ1-5; 8 nucleotides line up with TRBD1. The junction had 13 bases not matched to a gene; V was cut back by 5 bases and J by 1 base. There are 17 residues in the CDR3. Germline V gene data show CDR1 as DFQATT and CDR2 as SNEGSKA (reference sequence). The CDR3 here is CSASFPGQAFSNQPQHF. The CDR3 nucleotides are TGCAGTGCTTCTTTTCCGGGACAGGCTTTCAGCAATCAGCCCCAGCATTTT.

This clonotype was detected many times. V usage is TRBV7-3 and J usage is TRBJ2-2; no definite D call. CDR3 length: 14 amino acids. CDR1 is SGHTA and CDR2 is FQGTGA in the germline V gene. Trimming removed 5 bases from V and 1 base from J, with 8 bases in between. CDR3 in DNA: TGTGCCAGCAGCCCTTCGCGGAACACCGGGGAGCTGTTTTTT. It yields the protein CASSPSRNTGELFF.

This clonotype was counted many times. The genes are TRBV20-1 and TRBJ1-6, with a tentative D call TRBD1 (5 bases). Germline loops: CDR1 DFQATT, CDR2 SNEGSKA (reference sequence). CDR3 length: 14 residues. The V end was cut by 2 bases, the J end by 9 bases, with 14 bases between. CDR3 region: CSARNLQGSSPLHF. The CDR3 nucleotides are TGCAGTGCTAGAAACCTTCAGGGATCTTCACCCCTCCACTTT.